This T cell receptor (beta chain) was sequenced during a study of Ad26.COV2.S vaccination and SARS-CoV-2 variants. The wider study: It was the COV1001 Ad26.COV2.S trial arm that included the donor. Doses of Ad26.COV2.S were injected into muscle once or twice, 56 days apart. Study-wide points: Spike-specific CD8+ and CD4+ T cell responses reportedly showed substantial breadth after vaccination. Similar non-spike TCR breadth was seen in vaccine and placebo recipients.

Points on this clone: Its specificity is not known.

Only in-frame clones appear in the TCRdb table, and some are missing; sequencing was by immunoSEQ multiplex PCR. The sample carries about 680,000 clones, around 89% recorded once. Treatment indicated: some 20 received Ad26.COV2.S at low or high dose, single or two shots; roughly five received placebo; per-sample allocation not given. Day 63 after the first injection of vaccine or placebo was the sampling time. The CDR3 extends over 12 amino acids. Germline CDR1 and CDR2: MNHEY and SVGAGI. Trimming removed 8 bases from V and 6 bases from J, with 14 bases in between. The genes are TRBV6-5 and TRBJ2-7; tentatively, D is TRBD2 (5 bases). The sequences come from peripheral blood, collected in a trial of Ad26.COV2.S vaccine versus placebo. The origin of this receptor is a person aged 18-60 years who received the Ad26.COV2.S COVID-19 vaccine or a placebo. The CDR3 loop reads CASSRTAGEQYF. The CDR3 DNA reads as TGTGCCAGCTCCCGGACTGCGGGCGAGCAGTACTTC.